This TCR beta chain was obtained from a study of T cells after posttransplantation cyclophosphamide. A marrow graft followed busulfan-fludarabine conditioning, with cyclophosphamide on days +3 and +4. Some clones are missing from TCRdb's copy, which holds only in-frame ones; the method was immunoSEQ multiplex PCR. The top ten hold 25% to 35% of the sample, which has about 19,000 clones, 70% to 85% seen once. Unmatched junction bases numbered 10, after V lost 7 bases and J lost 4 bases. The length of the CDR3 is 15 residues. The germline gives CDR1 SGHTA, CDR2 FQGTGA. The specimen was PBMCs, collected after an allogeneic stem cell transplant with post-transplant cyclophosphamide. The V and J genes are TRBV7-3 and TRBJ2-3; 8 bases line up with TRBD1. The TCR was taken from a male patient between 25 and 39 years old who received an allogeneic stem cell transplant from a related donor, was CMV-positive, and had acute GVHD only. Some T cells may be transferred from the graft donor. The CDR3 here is CASNVQGVAPDTQYF. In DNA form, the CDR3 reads TGTGCCAGCAACGTACAGGGGGTTGCCCCAGATACGCAGTATTTT.